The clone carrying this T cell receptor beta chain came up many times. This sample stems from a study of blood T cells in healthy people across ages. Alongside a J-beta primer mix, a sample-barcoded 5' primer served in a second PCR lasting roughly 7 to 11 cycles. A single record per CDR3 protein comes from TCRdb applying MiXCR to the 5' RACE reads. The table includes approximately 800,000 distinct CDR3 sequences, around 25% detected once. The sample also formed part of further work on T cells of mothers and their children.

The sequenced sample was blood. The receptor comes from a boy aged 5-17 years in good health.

CDR3 loop: CSARTGSSYEQYF. DNA of the CDR3: TGCAGCGCACGGACGGGAAGCTCCTACGAGCAGTACTTC. This chain uses TRBV29-1 with TRBJ2-7; a possible D gene is TRBD2 (5 bases). Trimming took off 7 bases at V and 0 bases at J, with 13 bases between the two ends. The germline V gene has CDR1 SQVTM and CDR2 ANQGSEA. The CDR3 is made up of 13 amino acids.